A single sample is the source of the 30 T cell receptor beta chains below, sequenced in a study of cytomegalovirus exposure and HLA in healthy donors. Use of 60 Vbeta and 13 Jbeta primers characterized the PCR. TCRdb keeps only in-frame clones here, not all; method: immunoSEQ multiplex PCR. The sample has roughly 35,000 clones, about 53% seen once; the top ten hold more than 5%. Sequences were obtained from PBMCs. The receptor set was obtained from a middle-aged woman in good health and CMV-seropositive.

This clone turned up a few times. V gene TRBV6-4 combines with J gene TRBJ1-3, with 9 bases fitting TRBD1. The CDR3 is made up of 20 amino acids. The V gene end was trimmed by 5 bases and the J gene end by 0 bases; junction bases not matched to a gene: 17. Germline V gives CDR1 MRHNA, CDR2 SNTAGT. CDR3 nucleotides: TGTGCCAGCAGTCGAACTAACCGGGACAGGGTTTTTTCCTCTGGAAACACCATATATTTT. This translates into CASSRTNRDRVFSSGNTIYF.

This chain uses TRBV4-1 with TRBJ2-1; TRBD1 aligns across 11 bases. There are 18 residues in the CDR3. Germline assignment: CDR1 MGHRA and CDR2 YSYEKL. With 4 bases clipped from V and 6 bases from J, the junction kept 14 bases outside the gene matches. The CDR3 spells CASSPPGQGEWTTNEQFF. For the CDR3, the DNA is TGCGCCAGCAGCCCCCCGGGACAGGGGGAGTGGACCACCAATGAGCAGTTCTTC.

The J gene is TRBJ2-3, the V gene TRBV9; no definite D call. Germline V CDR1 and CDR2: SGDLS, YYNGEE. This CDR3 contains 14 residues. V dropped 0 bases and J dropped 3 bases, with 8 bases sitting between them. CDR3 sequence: CASSVGSRTDTQYF. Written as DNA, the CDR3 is TGTGCCAGCAGCGTAGGGAGTAGGACAGATACGCAGTATTTT.

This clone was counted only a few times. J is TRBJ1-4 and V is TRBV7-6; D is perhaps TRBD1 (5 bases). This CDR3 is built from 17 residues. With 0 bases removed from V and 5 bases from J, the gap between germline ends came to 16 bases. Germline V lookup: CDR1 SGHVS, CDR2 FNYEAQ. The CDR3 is CASSLAGHRLTNEKLFF. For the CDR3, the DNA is TGTGCCAGCAGCTTAGCCGGACACAGGTTAACAAATGAAAAACTGTTTTTT. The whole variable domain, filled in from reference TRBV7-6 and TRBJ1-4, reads GAGVSQSPRYKVTKRGQDVALRCDPISGHVSLYWYRQALGQGPEFLTYFNYEAQQDKSGLPNDRFSAERPEGSISTLTIQRTEQRDSAMYRCASSLAGHRLTNEKLFFGSGTQLSVL.

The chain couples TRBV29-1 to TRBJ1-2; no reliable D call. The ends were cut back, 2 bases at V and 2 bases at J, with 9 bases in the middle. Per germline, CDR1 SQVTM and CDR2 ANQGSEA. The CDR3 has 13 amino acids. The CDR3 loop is CSVEPTTNYGYTF. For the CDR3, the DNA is TGCAGCGTTGAACCGACAACCAACTATGGCTACACCTTC.

CDR3 sequence: CASSLDWTGYEQYF. The CDR3, as DNA: TGTGCCAGCAGCTTAGACTGGACTGGTTACGAGCAGTACTTC. The J gene is TRBJ2-7, the V gene TRBV11-2; D may be TRBD2 (5 bases). CDR3 length: 14 amino acids. V was pared by 0 bases and J by 4 bases, with 10 bases between. Germline CDR1 and CDR2: SGHAT and FQNNGV. The full variable domain, with the rest looked up from reference TRBV11-2 and TRBJ2-7, is EAGVAQSPRYKIIEKRQSVAFWCNPISGHATLYWYQQILGQGPKLLIQFQNNGVVDDSQLPKDRFSAERLKGVDSTLKIQPAKLEDSAVYLCASSLDWTGYEQYFGPGTRLTVT.

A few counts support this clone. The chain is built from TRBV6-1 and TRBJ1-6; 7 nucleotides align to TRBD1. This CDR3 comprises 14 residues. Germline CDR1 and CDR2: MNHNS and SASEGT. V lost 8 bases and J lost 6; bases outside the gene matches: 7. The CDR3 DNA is TGTGCCAGCTCACAGGGGATCGGTAATTCACCCCTCCACTTT. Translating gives CASSQGIGNSPLHF.

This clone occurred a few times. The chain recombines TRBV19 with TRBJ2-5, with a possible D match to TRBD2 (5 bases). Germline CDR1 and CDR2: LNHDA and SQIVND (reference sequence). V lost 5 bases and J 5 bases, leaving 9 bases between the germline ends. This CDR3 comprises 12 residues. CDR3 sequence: CASSASGETQYF. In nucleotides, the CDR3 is TGTGCCAGTAGTGCGTCGGGGGAGACCCAGTACTTC.

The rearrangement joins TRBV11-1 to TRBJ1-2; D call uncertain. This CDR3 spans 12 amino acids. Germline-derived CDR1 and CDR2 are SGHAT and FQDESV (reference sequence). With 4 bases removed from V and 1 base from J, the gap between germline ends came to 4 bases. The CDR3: CASSSVNYGYTF. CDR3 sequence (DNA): TGTGCCAGCAGCTCGGTTAACTATGGCTACACCTTC.

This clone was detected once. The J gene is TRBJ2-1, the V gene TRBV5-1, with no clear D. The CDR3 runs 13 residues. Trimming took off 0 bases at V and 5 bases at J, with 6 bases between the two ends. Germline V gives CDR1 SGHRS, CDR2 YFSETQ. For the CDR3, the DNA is TGCGCCAGCAGCTTGGACAGACACAATGAGCAGTTCTTC. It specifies CASSLDRHNEQFF.

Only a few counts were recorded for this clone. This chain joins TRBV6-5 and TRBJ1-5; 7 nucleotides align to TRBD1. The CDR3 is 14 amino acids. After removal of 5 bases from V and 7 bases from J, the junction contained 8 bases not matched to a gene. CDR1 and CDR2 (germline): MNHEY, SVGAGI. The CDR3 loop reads CASSAGTDWQPQHF. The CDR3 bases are TGTGCCAGCAGTGCCGGGACAGATTGGCAGCCCCAGCATTTT.

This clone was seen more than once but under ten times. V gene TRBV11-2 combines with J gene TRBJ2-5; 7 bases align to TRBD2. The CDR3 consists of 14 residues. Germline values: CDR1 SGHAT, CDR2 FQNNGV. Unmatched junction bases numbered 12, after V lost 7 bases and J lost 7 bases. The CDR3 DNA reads TGTGCCAGCAACGGTGGGCGGGGGATTCTGACCCAGTACTTC. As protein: CASNGGRGILTQYF. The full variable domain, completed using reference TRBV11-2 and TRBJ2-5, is EAGVAQSPRYKIIEKRQSVAFWCNPISGHATLYWYQQILGQGPKLLIQFQNNGVVDDSQLPKDRFSAERLKGVDSTLKIQPAKLEDSAVYLCASNGGRGILTQYFGPGTRLLVL.

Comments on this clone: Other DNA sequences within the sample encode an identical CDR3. The CDR3, as DNA: TGTGCCAGTACTCGCCAGACATCTGAAGCTTTCTTT. Protein sequence: CASTRQTSEAFF. The chain couples TRBV19 to TRBJ1-1; D ambiguous. CDR1 LNHDA and CDR2 SQIVND come from the germline V gene (reference sequence). V was shortened by 7 bases and J by 6 bases, with 12 bases between the two germline ends. The length of the CDR3 is 12 residues.

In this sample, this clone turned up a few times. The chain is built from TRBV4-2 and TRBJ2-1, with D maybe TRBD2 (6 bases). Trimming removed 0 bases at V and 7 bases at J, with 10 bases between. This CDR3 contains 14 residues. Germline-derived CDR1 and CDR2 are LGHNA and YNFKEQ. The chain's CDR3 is CASSQDGTLNEQFF. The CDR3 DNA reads TGTGCCAGCAGCCAAGATGGGACTTTGAATGAGCAGTTCTTC.

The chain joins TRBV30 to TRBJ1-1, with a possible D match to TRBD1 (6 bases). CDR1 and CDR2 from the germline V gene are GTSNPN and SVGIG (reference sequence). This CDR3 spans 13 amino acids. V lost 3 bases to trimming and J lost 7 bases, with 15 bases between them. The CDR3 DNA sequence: TGTGCCTGGAGGACAGGTTTGTCGGGTGAAGCTTTCTTT. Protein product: CAWRTGLSGEAFF. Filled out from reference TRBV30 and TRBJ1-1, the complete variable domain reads SQTIHQWPATLVQPVGSPLSLECTVEGTSNPNLYWYRQAAGRGLQLLFYSVGIGQISSEVPQNLSASRPQDRQFILSSKKLLLSDSGFYLCAWRTGLSGEAFFGQGTRLTVV.

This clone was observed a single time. Here the CDR3 reads CASSETGMGGNTIYF. Written as DNA, the CDR3 is TGTGCCAGCAGTGAGACAGGGATGGGGGGAAACACCATATATTTT. The chain joins TRBV6-1 to TRBJ1-3; 7 nucleotides line up with TRBD1. Germline CDR1 is MNHNS and CDR2 is SASEGT. Trimming cost V 3 bases and J 4 bases; bases outside gene matches: 6. The CDR3 is 15 amino acids.

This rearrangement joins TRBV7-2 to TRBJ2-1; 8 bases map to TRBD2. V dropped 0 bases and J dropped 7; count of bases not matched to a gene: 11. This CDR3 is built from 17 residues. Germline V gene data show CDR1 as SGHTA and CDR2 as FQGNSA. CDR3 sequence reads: CASSLAQRGQIGNEQFF. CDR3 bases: TGTGCCAGCAGCTTAGCCCAGCGGGGGCAAATCGGGAATGAGCAGTTCTTC.

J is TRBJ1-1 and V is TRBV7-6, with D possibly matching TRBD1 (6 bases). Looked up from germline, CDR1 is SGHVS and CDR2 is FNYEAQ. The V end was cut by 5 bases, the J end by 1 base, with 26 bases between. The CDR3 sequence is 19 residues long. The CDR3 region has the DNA TGTGCCAGCAGCCAAGAATCCGTGGAGCATACAGGGTCGAACACTGAAGCTTTCTTT. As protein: CASSQESVEHTGSNTEAFF.

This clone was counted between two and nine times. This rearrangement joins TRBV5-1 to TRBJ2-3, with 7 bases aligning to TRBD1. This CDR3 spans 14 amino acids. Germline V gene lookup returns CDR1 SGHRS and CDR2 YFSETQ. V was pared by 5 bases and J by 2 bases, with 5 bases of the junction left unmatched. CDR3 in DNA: TGCGCCAGCAGTTTTGGACAGGACACAGATACGCAGTATTTT. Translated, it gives CASSFGQDTDTQYF. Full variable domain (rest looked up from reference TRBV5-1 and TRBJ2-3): KAGVTQTPRYLIKTRGQQVTLSCSPISGHRSVSWYQQTPGQGLQFLFEYFSETQRNKGNFPGRFSGRQFSNSRSEMNVSTLELGDSALYLCASSFGQDTDTQYFGPGTRLTVL.

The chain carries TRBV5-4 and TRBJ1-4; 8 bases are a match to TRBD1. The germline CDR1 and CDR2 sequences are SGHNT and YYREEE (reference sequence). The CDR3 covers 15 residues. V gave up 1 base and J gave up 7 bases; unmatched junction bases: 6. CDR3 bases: TGTGCCAGCAGCTTGTGGGACACAGGGGGTGAAAAACTGTTTTTT. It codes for CASSLWDTGGEKLFF.

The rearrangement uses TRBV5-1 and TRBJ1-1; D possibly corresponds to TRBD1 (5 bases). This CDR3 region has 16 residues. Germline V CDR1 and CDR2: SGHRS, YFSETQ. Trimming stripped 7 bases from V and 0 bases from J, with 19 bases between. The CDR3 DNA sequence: TGCGCCAGCGGGGCGGGGACCATGGCTCTGAACACTGAAGCTTTCTTT. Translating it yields CASGAGTMALNTEAFF.

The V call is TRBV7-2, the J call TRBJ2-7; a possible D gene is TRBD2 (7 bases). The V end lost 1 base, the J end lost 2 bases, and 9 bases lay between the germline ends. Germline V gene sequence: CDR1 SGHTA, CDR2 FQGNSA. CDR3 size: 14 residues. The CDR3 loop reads CASSLGGGAYEQYF. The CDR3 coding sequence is TGTGCCAGCAGCTTAGGAGGGGGGGCCTACGAGCAGTACTTC.

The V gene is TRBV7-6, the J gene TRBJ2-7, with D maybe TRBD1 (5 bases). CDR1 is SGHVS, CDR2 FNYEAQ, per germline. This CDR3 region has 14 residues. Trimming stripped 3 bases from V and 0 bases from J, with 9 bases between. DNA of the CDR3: TGTGCCAGCAGCTTGACCACAGGCTCCTACGAGCAGTACTTC. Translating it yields CASSLTTGSYEQYF. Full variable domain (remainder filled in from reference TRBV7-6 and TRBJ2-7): GAGVSQSPRYKVTKRGQDVALRCDPISGHVSLYWYRQALGQGPEFLTYFNYEAQQDKSGLPNDRFSAERPEGSISTLTIQRTEQRDSAMYRCASSLTTGSYEQYFGPGTRLTVT.

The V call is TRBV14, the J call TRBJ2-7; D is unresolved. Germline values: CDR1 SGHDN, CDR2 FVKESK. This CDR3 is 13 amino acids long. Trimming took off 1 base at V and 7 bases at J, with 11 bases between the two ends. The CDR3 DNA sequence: TGTGCCAGCAGCCAAGTCCCCACATGGGAGCAGTACTTC. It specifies CASSQVPTWEQYF.

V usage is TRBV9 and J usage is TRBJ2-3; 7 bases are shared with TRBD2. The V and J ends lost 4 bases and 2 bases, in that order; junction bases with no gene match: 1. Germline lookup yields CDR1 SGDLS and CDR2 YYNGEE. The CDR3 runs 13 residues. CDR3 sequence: CASSRDYTDTQYF. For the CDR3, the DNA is TGTGCCAGCAGCCGGGACTACACAGATACGCAGTATTTT.

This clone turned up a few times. The CDR3 nucleotides are TGTGCCATCAGACTACAGGGGGCCCCTGAAGCTTTCTTT. Amino acid sequence: CAIRLQGAPEAFF. V gene TRBV10-3 combines with J gene TRBJ1-1, with 9 bases matching TRBD1. The CDR3 length is 13 residues. J was trimmed by 6 bases and V by 6 bases; bases with no gene match: 5. Germline V gene lookup returns CDR1 ENHRY and CDR2 SYGVKD.

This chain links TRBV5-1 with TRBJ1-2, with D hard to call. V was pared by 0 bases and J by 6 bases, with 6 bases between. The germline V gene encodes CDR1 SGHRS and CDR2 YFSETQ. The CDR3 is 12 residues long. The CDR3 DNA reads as TGCGCCAGCAGCTTGGTCGGGGATGGCTACACCTTC. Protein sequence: CASSLVGDGYTF.

The CDR3 nucleotides read TGTGCCACCAGCAGAGTTGGCCGGAACACTGAAGCTTTCTTT. Translated, it gives CATSRVGRNTEAFF. The chain combines TRBV15 with TRBJ1-1; D remains unclear. Germline V gives CDR1 LNHNV, CDR2 YYDKDF (reference sequence). V was shortened by 1 base and J by 1 base, with 7 bases between the two germline ends. The CDR3 consists of 14 residues.

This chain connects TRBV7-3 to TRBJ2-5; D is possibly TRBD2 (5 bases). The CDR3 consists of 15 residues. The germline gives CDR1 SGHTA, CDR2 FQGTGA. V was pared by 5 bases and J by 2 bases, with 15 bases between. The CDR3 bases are TGTGCCAGCAGCACCCTACTAGGAAGACAAGAGACCCAGTACTTC. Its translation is CASSTLLGRQETQYF.

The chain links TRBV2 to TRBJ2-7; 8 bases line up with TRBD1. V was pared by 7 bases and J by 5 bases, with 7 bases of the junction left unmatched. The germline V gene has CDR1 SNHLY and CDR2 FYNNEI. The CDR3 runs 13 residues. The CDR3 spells CASTRDRNNEQYF. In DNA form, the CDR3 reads TGTGCCAGCACCCGGGACAGGAACAACGAGCAGTACTTC.